Below, 2 T cell receptor beta chains from the same sample are listed, as sequenced in a study of a mutant IDH1 vaccine in newly diagnosed glioma. The antigens for these receptors are not known. The time point denotes: week 23, last vaccination. It was 300 ug of mutant IDH1 20-mer peptide that made up each vaccine dose, given with topical imiquimod. The data were produced by immunoSEQ multiplex PCR, yet TCRdb's version contains in-frame clones alone and is incomplete. The table shows just over 80,000 clones, with approximately 85% occurring only once. The input for sequencing was PBMCs, taken from a glioma patient whose treatment included an IDH1 peptide vaccine. The receptor set was obtained from a young man with glioma. Some clones in this sample may be carry-over from other donors' samples.

The chain has TRBV15 and TRBJ1-5; 9 bases are a match to TRBD1. CDR3 length: 15 residues. Unmatched junction bases numbered 4, after V lost 1 base and J lost 6 bases. CDR1 and CDR2 from the germline V gene are LNHNV and YYDKDF (reference sequence). The CDR3 sequence: CATSRVRTGVQPQHF. The CDR3 region has the DNA TGTGCCACCAGCAGAGTCCGGACAGGGGTTCAGCCCCAGCATTTT.

This clone was found once. The gene calls are TRBV6-5 and TRBJ1-1; unclear D gene. Trimming stripped 6 bases from V and 5 bases from J, with 16 bases between. This CDR3 is 14 amino acids long. The germline V gene has CDR1 MNHEY and CDR2 SVGAGI. CDR3 region: CASRRTARGTEAFF. For the CDR3, the DNA is TGTGCCAGCAGACGGACCGCGAGAGGTACTGAAGCTTTCTTT.